What follows describes a single T cell receptor (beta chain). The antigen remains undetermined. Germline values: CDR1 MNHEY, CDR2 SVGEGT. The V end lost 0 bases, the J end lost 4 bases, and 10 bases lay between the germline ends. The CDR3 consists of 15 residues. TCRdb passed the RT-PCR reads through MiXCR, listing each CDR3 protein once. This table has about 780,000 distinct CDR3 sequences, roughly 20% appearing once. The data belong to a study of response to subunit inactivated influenza vaccine. Study-level findings and limits: A suggestion made by the authors is that each seasonal influenza vaccination recruits few new T cells.

This sample comprised PBMCs from blood, obtained roughly 5 days after vaccination. The V and J genes are TRBV6-2 or TRBV6-3 and TRBJ1-3; D is unclear. This clonotype was obtained from a man aged 50 or older who received an inactivated influenza vaccine. CDR3 loop: CASSYSAYAGNTIYF. The CDR3 DNA is TGTGCCAGCAGTTACTCGGCCTACGCGGGAAACACCATATATTTT.